This T cell receptor (beta chain) is from a study of T cells after posttransplantation cyclophosphamide. Notes on the study in general: Later post-transplant blood repertoires were often dominated by donor CD8+ memory clones.

Notes on this clone: Its antigen is not identified.

The naive gate required viable CD3+CD4+ or CD3+CD8+ cells with CCR7+CD45RA+CD45RO-CD95-CD27+CD28+ phenotype. On the day of bone marrow donation, the related graft donor provided peripheral blood. Data came from immunoSEQ multiplex PCR; TCRdb stores just in-frame clones and leaves some out. The sample yields about 16,000 clones, 94% seen once. Trimming removed 5 bases at V and 4 bases at J, with 20 bases between. Germline assignment: CDR1 LNHDA and CDR2 SQIVND (reference sequence). The CDR3 sequence is 16 residues long. The clonotype comes from a woman between 45 and 65 years old in good health and a related stem cell transplant donor. The rearrangement uses TRBV19 and TRBJ1-2; the D gene is possibly TRBD1 (5 bases). The sequenced material came from naive CD4+ T cells sorted from blood. The CDR3 region has the DNA TGTGCCAGTAGTTCCCACCGCAGGGTGGTTGGCTATGGCTACACCTTC. This codes for CASSSHRRVVGYGYTF.